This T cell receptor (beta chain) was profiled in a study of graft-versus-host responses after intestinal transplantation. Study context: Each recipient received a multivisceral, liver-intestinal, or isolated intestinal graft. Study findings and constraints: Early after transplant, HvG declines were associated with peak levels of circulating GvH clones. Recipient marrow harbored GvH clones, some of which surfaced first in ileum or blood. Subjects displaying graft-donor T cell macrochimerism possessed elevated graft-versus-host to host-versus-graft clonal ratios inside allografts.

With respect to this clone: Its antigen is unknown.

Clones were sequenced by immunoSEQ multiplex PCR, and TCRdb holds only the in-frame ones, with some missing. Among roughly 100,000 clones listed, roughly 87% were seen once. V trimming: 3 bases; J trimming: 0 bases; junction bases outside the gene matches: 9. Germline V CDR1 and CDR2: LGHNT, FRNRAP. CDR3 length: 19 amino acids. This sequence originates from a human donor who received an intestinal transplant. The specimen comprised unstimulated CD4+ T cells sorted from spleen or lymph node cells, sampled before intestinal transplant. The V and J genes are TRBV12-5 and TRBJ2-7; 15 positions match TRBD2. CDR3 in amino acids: CASGFSGLAGGAGSYEQYF. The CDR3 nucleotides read TGTGCTAGTGGTTTCTCAGGACTAGCGGGAGGGGCCGGCTCCTACGAGCAGTACTTC.